Listed here are 30 T cell receptor beta chains from one sample, sequenced in a study of a mutant IDH1 vaccine in newly diagnosed glioma. Assay used: immunoSEQ multiplex PCR; TCRdb lists only in-frame clones, some missing. The sample has under 65,000 clones, 80% seen once. The antigens of these receptors remain unknown. Time point in this sample: week 11, during vaccination. Each dose delivered 300 ug of mutant IDH1 20-mer peptide subcutaneously with imiquimod. The source material was PBMCs, sampled from a glioma patient whose treatment included an IDH1 peptide vaccine. These receptor sequences come from a man over 45 with glioma.

The chain has TRBV29-1 and TRBJ2-7, with 11 nucleotides matching TRBD1. Trimming cost V 4 bases and J 6 bases; bases outside gene matches: 2. CDR1 SQVTM and CDR2 ANQGSEA come from the germline V gene. This CDR3 contains 12 residues. CDR3 loop: CSVVGTGGEQYF. The DNA for the CDR3 is TGCAGCGTTGTAGGGACAGGGGGCGAGCAGTACTTC.

The rearrangement uses TRBV14 and TRBJ2-5, with unresolved D. Germline V lookup: CDR1 SGHDN, CDR2 FVKESK. Trimming shortened V by 2 bases and J by 4 bases, and 8 bases separated the two germline ends. There are 13 residues in the CDR3. CDR3 amino acids: CASSQLRGETQYF. In nucleotides, the CDR3 is TGTGCCAGCAGCCAACTAAGAGGAGAGACCCAGTACTTC.

This chain connects TRBV7-9 to TRBJ2-5; D is uncertain. The CDR3 totals 14 residues. Per germline, CDR1 SEHNR and CDR2 FQNEAQ (reference sequence). V shed 5 bases and J shed 5 bases, with 15 bases lying between them. Here the CDR3 DNA reads TGTGCCAGCAGCCAAGGTCTGGGATTGGAGACCCAGTACTTC. This sequence encodes CASSQGLGLETQYF.

CDR3 sequence reads: CASSSNWAGEQYF. The CDR3 DNA sequence: TGTGCCAGCAGCTCGAATTGGGCTGGCGAGCAGTACTTC. V is TRBV7-2 and J is TRBJ2-7; D is ambiguous. The V gene lost 4 bases and the J gene lost 6 bases, with 13 bases spanning the gap. This CDR3 region has 13 residues. CDR1 SGHTA and CDR2 FQGNSA come from the germline V gene.

V and J are TRBV10-3 and TRBJ1-2; 10 bases are shared with TRBD1. The CDR3 length is 16 residues. The V gene's germline CDR1 is ENHRY and CDR2 SYGVKD. After removal of 9 bases from V and 1 base from J, the junction contained 11 bases not matched to a gene. The CDR3, as DNA: TGTGCCATTAGACAGGGGGCTGGGGTCAATAACTATGGCTACACCTTC. Translating it yields CAIRQGAGVNNYGYTF.

The chain links TRBV6-4 to TRBJ2-7; D call uncertain. The CDR3 has 12 residues. Per the germline V gene, CDR1 is MRHNA and CDR2 is SNTAGT. Trimming took off 3 bases at V and 3 bases at J, with 6 bases between the two ends. In DNA, the CDR3 is TGTGCCAGCAGTGAGTTCCACTACGAGCAGTACTTC. It translates to CASSEFHYEQYF.

The chain uses TRBV6-7 and TRBJ2-4; 8 bases match TRBD1. TRBV6-7 is an open reading frame, and its role is uncertain. Losses at the gene ends were 0 bases for V and 9 bases for J; bases not matched to a gene: 4. The CDR3 contains 14 residues. The CDR3 reads CASSYSQGQVIQYF. CDR3 DNA sequence: TGTGCCAGCAGTTACTCACAGGGACAGGTCATTCAGTACTTC.

This chain connects TRBV28 to TRBJ2-7; TRBD2 matches 9 bases. Germline loops: CDR1 MDHEN, CDR2 SYDVKM. V was pared by 2 bases and J by 6 bases, with 5 bases of the junction left unmatched. The CDR3 has 14 amino acids. The CDR3 protein is CASSLRLAGVEQYF. CDR3 coding DNA: TGTGCCAGCAGTTTACGATTAGCGGGAGTCGAGCAGTACTTC.

This clone has a single count. The DNA of the CDR3 is TGTGCCAGCAGCTGGACTAGCGGGGAAGATGAGCAGTTCTTC. It translates to CASSWTSGEDEQFF. The chain is built from TRBV5-4 and TRBJ2-1; 12 bases are a match to TRBD2. V dropped 3 bases and J dropped 8; count of bases not matched to a gene: 3. CDR1 and CDR2 (germline): SGHNT, YYREEE (reference sequence). This CDR3 has 14 residues.

This chain connects TRBV6-5 to TRBJ1-3; D is undetermined. V lost 8 bases and J 1 base, leaving 6 bases between the germline ends. CDR3 length equals 12 residues. Per germline, CDR1 MNHEY and CDR2 SVGAGI. The CDR3 is CASVGSGNTIYF. CDR3 coding DNA: TGTGCCAGCGTGGGTTCTGGAAACACCATATATTTT.

This clone occurred a few times. V and J are TRBV5-1 and TRBJ1-2, with D tentatively TRBD1 (5 bases). V was cut by 4 bases and J by 3 bases, with 10 bases left in between. CDR1 and CDR2 (germline): SGHRS, YFSETQ. This CDR3 spans 13 amino acids. This chain's CDR3 is CASSVDIYYGYTF. DNA for the CDR3: TGCGCCAGCAGCGTGGACATTTACTATGGCTACACCTTC.

The J gene is TRBJ1-1, the V gene TRBV12-5; maybe TRBD1 (6 bases). Germline V lookup: CDR1 LGHNT, CDR2 FRNRAP. The ends were cut back, 5 bases at V and 1 base at J, with 14 bases in the middle. The CDR3 has 15 amino acids. The DNA for the CDR3 is TGTGCTAGTGGTCCATACAGGGTAGGGAACACTGAAGCTTTCTTT. This encodes CASGPYRVGNTEAFF.

V gene TRBV5-4 combines with J gene TRBJ2-7; D is possibly TRBD1 (6 bases). This CDR3 region has 13 residues. CDR1 is SGHNT, CDR2 YYREEE, per germline (reference sequence). Between the trimmed V and J ends, which lost 0 bases and 6 bases, there was a span of 10 bases. CDR3 in DNA: TGTGCCAGCAGCTTGGACAGGGTGGGCGAGCAGTACTTC. It yields the protein CASSLDRVGEQYF.

The rearrangement joins TRBV6-1 to TRBJ1-5; D is uncertain. In germline, CDR1 is MNHNS, CDR2 SASEGT. The V end was cut by 2 bases, the J end by 2 bases, with 13 bases between. This CDR3 is built from 16 residues. The CDR3 is CASSERTGRGNQPQHF. The CDR3 bases are TGTGCCAGCAGTGAAAGGACTGGACGTGGCAATCAGCCCCAGCATTTT.

The V and J genes are TRBV5-1 and TRBJ2-1; D remains unclear. CDR1 and CDR2 (germline): SGHRS, YFSETQ. Trimming stripped 5 bases from V and 0 bases from J, with 9 bases between. CDR3 length equals 14 residues. CDR3 loop: CASSAASSYNEQFF. The CDR3 nucleotides are TGCGCCAGCAGTGCTGCGAGCTCCTACAATGAGCAGTTCTTC.

The chain uses TRBV7-9 and TRBJ1-1; D possibly corresponds to TRBD1 (6 bases). Germline-derived CDR1 and CDR2 are SEHNR and FQNEAQ (reference sequence). This CDR3 is built from 12 residues. With 10 bases removed from V and 7 bases from J, the gap between germline ends came to 16 bases. The CDR3 bases are TGTGCCACGCTTGGGGGGCCGCTTGAAGCTTTCTTT. Translated: CATLGGPLEAFF.

The V gene is TRBV4-3, the J gene TRBJ2-3, with 9 bases identical to TRBD2. The CDR3 runs 17 residues. V gave up 1 base and J gave up 4 bases; unmatched junction bases: 9. The germline V gene has CDR1 LGHNA and CDR2 YSLEER. The CDR3 loop reads CASSQAGRGGRADTQYF. CDR3 DNA: TGCGCCAGCAGCCAAGCTGGGCGGGGGGGCAGGGCAGATACGCAGTATTTT.

This clone was detected only a few times. The chain uses TRBV19 and TRBJ1-2; a weak D match, TRBD1 (6 bases). CDR3 length equals 12 residues. Germline CDR1 and CDR2: LNHDA and SQIVND (reference sequence). Trimming pared 6 bases from V and 3 bases from J, leaving 8 bases between. As DNA, the CDR3 is TGTGCCAGTAGAGGGGGATACTATGGCTACACCTTC. Residues: CASRGGYYGYTF.

This clone has just a few counts. This chain uses TRBV6-1 with TRBJ1-5; D unresolved. In germline, CDR1 is MNHNS, CDR2 SASEGT. This CDR3 contains 14 residues. V dropped 3 bases and J dropped 2 bases, with 8 bases sitting between them. CDR3 coding DNA: TGTGCCAGCAGTGAGTGGGAAGGCAATCAGCCCCAGCATTTT. This gives the protein CASSEWEGNQPQHF.

The chain couples TRBV5-6 to TRBJ2-7; either TRBD1 or TRBD2 may fit D (5 bases each). The germline gives CDR1 SGHDT, CDR2 YYEEEE. V lost 0 bases, J lost 2 bases, and 21 bases lay in between. The CDR3 spans 18 residues. For the CDR3, the DNA is TGTGCCAGCAGCTTGGCCGTGGCCACTCGGGACCGACCCTACGAGCAGTACTTC. It codes for CASSLAVATRDRPYEQYF.

The chain joins TRBV5-6 to TRBJ2-7; 11 bases line up with TRBD1. J gave up 3 bases and V 2 bases, and 1 base lay outside the gene matches. CDR3 length: 14 residues. Germline CDR1 reads SGHDT; CDR2 reads YYEEEE. This CDR3 reads CASSFGTGGYEQYF. In DNA, the CDR3 is TGTGCCAGCAGCTTTGGGACAGGGGGCTACGAGCAGTACTTC.

This rearrangement joins TRBV4-2 to TRBJ1-3, with 7 bases identical to TRBD1. This CDR3 has 16 amino acids. The germline V gene has CDR1 LGHNA and CDR2 YNFKEQ. Losses at the gene ends were 4 bases for V and 4 bases for J; bases not matched to a gene: 10. The CDR3 nucleotides are TGTGCCAGCAGCCCACAGTCACAGGGGTCAGGAAACACCATATATTTT. Amino acid sequence: CASSPQSQGSGNTIYF.

The chain employs TRBV2 and TRBJ2-5; no definite D call. CDR3 length: 10 amino acids. Per the germline V gene, CDR1 is SNHLY and CDR2 is FYNNEI. V was cut by 4 bases and J by 5 bases, with 2 bases left in between. The CDR3 coding sequence is TGTGCCAGCAGTGGTGAGACCCAGTACTTC. Its protein product is CASSGETQYF.

The genes are TRBV28 and TRBJ2-4, with no clear D. Deletions cut 3 bases from V and 0 bases from J, with 6 bases between. The length of the CDR3 is 14 residues. CDR1 MDHEN and CDR2 SYDVKM come from the germline V gene. In nucleotides, the CDR3 is TGTGCCAGCAGTTTGAGTCAAGCCAAAAACATTCAGTACTTC. This translates into CASSLSQAKNIQYF.

The V gene is TRBV9, the J gene TRBJ1-4; D is ambiguous. This CDR3 comprises 15 residues. Looked up from germline, CDR1 is SGDLS and CDR2 is YYNGEE. Trimming left V 1 base short and J 0 bases short, with 7 bases between. This CDR3 reads CASSVYGATNEKLFF. The DNA of the CDR3 is TGTGCCAGCAGCGTATACGGGGCAACTAATGAAAAACTGTTTTTT.

The V gene is TRBV6-5, the J gene TRBJ1-5; 9 positions match TRBD1. From germline, CDR1 is MNHEY and CDR2 SVGAGI. This CDR3 has 14 residues. V shed 6 bases, J shed 5 bases, and the junction held 5 bases outside the gene matches. The CDR3 DNA reads as TGTGCCAGCAGCAGGGACAGGGAAGATCAGCCCCAGCATTTT. This encodes CASSRDREDQPQHF.

V gene TRBV19 combines with J gene TRBJ2-3; D is perhaps TRBD1 (6 bases). Trimming cost V 1 base and J 2 bases, with 10 bases left between them. The CDR3 loop spans 15 amino acids. The germline V gene encodes CDR1 LNHDA and CDR2 SQIVND (reference sequence). This CDR3 is CASSIGQGITDTQYF. CDR3 sequence (DNA): TGTGCCAGTAGTATAGGGCAGGGGATCACAGATACGCAGTATTTT.

This sequence joins TRBV7-8 and TRBJ2-1; tentative D call: TRBD2 (6 bases). Germline V gene data show CDR1 as SGHVS and CDR2 as FQNEAQ. Trimming stripped 3 bases from V and 0 bases from J, with 12 bases between. This CDR3 is 16 amino acids long. CDR3 bases: TGTGCCAGCAGCTTGCGGGGCCGTAGCTCCTACAATGAGCAGTTCTTC. As protein: CASSLRGRSSYNEQFF. The full variable domain, its missing parts supplied by reference TRBV7-8 and TRBJ2-1, is GAGVSQSPRYKVAKRGQDVALRCDPISGHVSLFWYQQALGQGPEFLTYFQNEAQLDKSGLPSDRFFAERPEGSVSTLKIQRTQQEDSAVYLCASSLRGRSSYNEQFFGPGTRLTVL.

Only a few counts were recorded for this clone. This chain uses TRBV6-5 with TRBJ1-6; 7 nucleotides agree with TRBD1. The germline V gene encodes CDR1 MNHEY and CDR2 SVGAGI. With 6 bases clipped from V and 6 bases from J, the junction kept 8 bases outside the gene matches. This CDR3 contains 15 residues. The CDR3 here is CASSRDGTANSPLHF. CDR3 coding DNA: TGTGCCAGCAGCCGAGATGGGACAGCTAATTCACCCCTCCACTTT.

This clone occurred a few times. The CDR3 protein is CASSNQGGNTEAFF. The CDR3 nucleotides read TGTGCCAGTAGTAACCAGGGGGGGAACACTGAAGCTTTCTTT. The chain has TRBV19 and TRBJ1-1; 7 nucleotides match TRBD1. The CDR3 covers 14 residues. Germline V gene sequence: CDR1 LNHDA, CDR2 SQIVND (reference sequence). V trimming: 4 bases; J trimming: 1 base; junction bases outside the gene matches: 3.